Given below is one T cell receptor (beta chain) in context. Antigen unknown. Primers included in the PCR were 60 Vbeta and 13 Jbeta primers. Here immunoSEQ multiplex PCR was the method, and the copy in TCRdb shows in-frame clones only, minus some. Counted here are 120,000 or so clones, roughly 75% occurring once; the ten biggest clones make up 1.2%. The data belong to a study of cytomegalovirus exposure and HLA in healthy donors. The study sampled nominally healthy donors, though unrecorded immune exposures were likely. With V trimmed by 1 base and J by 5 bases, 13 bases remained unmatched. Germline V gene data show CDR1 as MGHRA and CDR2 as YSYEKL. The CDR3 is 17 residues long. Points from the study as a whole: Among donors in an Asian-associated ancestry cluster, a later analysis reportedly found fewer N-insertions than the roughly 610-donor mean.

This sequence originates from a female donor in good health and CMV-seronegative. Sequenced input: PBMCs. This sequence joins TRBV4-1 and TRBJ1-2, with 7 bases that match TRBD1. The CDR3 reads CASSQGLIGQASYGYTF. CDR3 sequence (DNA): TGCGCCAGCAGCCAAGGTCTGATCGGACAGGCCTCTTATGGCTACACCTTC.